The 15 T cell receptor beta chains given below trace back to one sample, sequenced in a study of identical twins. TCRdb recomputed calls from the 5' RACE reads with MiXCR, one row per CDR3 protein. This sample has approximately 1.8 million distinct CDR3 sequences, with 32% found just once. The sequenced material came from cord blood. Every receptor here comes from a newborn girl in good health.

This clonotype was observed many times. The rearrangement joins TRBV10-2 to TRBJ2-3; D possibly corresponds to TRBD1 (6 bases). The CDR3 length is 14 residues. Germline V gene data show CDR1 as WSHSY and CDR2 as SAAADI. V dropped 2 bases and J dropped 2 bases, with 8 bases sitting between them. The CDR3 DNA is TGCGCCAGCAGTGAGGGGGGCGTCACAGATACGCAGTATTTT. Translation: CASSEGGVTDTQYF.

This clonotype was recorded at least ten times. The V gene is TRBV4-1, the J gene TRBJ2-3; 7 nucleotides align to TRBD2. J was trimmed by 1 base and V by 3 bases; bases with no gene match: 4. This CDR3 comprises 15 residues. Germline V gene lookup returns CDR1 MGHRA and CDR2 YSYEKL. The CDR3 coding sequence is TGCGCCAGCAGCCAGGCGGGAGCCGGCACAGATACGCAGTATTTT. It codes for CASSQAGAGTDTQYF.

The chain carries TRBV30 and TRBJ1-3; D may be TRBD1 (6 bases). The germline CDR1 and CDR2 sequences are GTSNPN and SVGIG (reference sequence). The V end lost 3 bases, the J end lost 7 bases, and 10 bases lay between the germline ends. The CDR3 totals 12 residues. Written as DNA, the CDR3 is TGTGCCTGGAGCTCCCAGGGGAACACCATATATTTT. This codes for CAWSSQGNTIYF.

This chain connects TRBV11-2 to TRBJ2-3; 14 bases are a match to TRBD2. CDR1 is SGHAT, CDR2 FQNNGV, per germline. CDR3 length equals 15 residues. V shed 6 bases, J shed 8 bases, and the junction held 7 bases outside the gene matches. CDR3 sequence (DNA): TGTGCCAGCAGGGGACTAGCGGGGGCTGGGGGTACGCAGTATTTT. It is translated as CASRGLAGAGGTQYF. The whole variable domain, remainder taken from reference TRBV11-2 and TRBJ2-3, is EAGVAQSPRYKIIEKRQSVAFWCNPISGHATLYWYQQILGQGPKLLIQFQNNGVVDDSQLPKDRFSAERLKGVDSTLKIQPAKLEDSAVYLCASRGLAGAGGTQYFGPGTRLTVL.

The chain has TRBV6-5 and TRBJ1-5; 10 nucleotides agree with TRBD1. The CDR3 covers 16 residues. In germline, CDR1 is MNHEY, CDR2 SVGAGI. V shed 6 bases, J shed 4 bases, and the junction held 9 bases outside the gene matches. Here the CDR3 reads CASRYRDRGPNQPQHF. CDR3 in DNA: TGTGCCAGCAGATACCGGGACAGGGGCCCGAATCAGCCCCAGCATTTT.

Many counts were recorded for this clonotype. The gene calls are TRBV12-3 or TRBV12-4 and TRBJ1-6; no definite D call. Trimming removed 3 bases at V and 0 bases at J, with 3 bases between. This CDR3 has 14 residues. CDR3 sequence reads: CASSFSSYNSPLHF. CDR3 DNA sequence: TGTGCCAGCAGTTTCAGCTCCTATAATTCACCCCTCCACTTT.

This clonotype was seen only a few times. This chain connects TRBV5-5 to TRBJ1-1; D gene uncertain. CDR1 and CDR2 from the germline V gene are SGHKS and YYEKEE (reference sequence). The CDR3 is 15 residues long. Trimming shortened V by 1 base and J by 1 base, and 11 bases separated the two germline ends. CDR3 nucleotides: TGTGCCAGCAGCTTGCAAACCCGGGCGAACACTGAAGCTTTCTTT. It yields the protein CASSLQTRANTEAFF.

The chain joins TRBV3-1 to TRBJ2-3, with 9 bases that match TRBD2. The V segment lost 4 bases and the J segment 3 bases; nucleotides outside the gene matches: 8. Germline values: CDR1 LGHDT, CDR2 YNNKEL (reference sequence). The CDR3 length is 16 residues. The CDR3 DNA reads TGTGCCAGCAGCCCGATTTCGGGACTAGCAACAGATACGCAGTATTTT. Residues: CASSPISGLATDTQYF.

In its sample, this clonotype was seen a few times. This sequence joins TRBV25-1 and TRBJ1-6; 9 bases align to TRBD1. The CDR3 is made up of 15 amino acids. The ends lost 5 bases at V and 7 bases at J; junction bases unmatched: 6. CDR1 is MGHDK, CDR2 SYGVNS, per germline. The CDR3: CASSPDRGGNSPLHF. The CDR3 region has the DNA TGTGCCAGCAGTCCGGACAGGGGCGGCAATTCACCCCTCCACTTT.

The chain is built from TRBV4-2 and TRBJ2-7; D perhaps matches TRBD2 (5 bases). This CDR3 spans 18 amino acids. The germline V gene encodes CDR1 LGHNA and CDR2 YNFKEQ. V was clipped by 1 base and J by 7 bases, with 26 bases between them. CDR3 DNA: TGTGCCAGCAGCCAAGTCATGGCTAGCAGTGCGGGTTACAATGAGCAGTACTTC. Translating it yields CASSQVMASSAGYNEQYF.

This CDR3 is CATQRTGWAKNIQYF. The CDR3 nucleotides read TGTGCCACCCAAAGGACAGGATGGGCCAAAAACATTCAGTACTTC. The rearrangement links TRBV7-9 to TRBJ2-4; 7 nucleotides align to TRBD1. The length of the CDR3 is 15 residues. J was trimmed by 1 base and V by 10 bases; bases with no gene match: 10. Germline loops: CDR1 SEHNR, CDR2 FQNEAQ (reference sequence). Complete variable domain (other parts from reference TRBV7-9 and TRBJ2-4): DTGVSQNPRHKITKRGQNVTFRCDPISEHNRLYWYRQTLGQGPEFLTYFQNEAQLEKSRLLSDRFSAERPKGSFSTLEIQRTEQGDSAMYLCATQRTGWAKNIQYFGAGTRLSVL.

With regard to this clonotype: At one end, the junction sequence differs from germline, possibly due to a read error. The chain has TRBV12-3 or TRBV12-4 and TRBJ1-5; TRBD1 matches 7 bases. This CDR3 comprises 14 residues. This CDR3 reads CASSPNRGNRPQHF. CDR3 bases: TGTGCCAGCAGTCCCAACAGGGGCAATCGGCCCCAGCATTTT.

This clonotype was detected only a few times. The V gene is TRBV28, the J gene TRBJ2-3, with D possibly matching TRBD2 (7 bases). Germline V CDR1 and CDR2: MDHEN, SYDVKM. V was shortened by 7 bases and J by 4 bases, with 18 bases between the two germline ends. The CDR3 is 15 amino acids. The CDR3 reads CASNWGPSGADTQYF. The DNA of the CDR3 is TGTGCCAGCAACTGGGGGCCTAGCGGAGCAGATACGCAGTATTTT.

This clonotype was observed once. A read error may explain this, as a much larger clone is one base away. CDR3 protein: CATSYLFSNEQFF. DNA of the CDR3: TGTGCCACCAGTTATTTGTTTAGCAATGAGCAGTTCTTC. The rearrangement uses TRBV24-1 and TRBJ2-1; no reliable D call. The CDR3 is 13 amino acids. The V gene's germline CDR1 is KGHDR and CDR2 SFDVKD.

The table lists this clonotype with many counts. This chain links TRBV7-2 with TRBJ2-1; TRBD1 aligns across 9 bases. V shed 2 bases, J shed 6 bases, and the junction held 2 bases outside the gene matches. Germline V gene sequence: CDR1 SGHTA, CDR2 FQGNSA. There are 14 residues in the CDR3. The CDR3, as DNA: TGTGCCAGCAGCTTACAGACAGGGGGCAATGAGCAGTTCTTC. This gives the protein CASSLQTGGNEQFF.